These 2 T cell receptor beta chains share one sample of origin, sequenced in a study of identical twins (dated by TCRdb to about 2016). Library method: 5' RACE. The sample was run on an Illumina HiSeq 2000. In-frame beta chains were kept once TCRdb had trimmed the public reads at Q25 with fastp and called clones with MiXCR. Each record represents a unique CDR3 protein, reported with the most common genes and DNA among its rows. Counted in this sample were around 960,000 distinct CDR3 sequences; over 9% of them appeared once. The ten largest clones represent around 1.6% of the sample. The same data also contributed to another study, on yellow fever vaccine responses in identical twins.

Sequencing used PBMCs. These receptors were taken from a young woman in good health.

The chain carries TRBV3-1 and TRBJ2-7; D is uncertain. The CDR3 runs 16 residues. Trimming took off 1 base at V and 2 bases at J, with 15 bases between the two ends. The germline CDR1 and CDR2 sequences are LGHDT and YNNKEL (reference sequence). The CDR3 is CASSQGPITGTYEQYF. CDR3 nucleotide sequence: TGTGCCAGCAGCCAAGGACCTATAACTGGCACCTACGAGCAGTACTTC.

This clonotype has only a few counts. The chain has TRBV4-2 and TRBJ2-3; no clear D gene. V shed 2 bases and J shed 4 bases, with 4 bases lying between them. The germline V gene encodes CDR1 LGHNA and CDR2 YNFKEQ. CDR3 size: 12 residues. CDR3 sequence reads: CASSQSPDTQYF. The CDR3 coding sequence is TGTGCCAGCAGCCAAAGTCCAGATACGCAGTATTTT.